These T cell receptor beta chains were read from a single sample in a study of cytomegalovirus exposure and HLA in healthy donors. Repertoires were generated with immunoSEQ multiplex PCR, while TCRdb's copy carries only in-frame clones and drops some. The data hold hundreds of thousands of clones, with about 72% observed a single time. The sequenced sample was PBMCs. All receptors derive from a male donor in good health and CMV-seronegative. The CDR3 runs from the conserved cysteine through the conserved F or W. Each record gives: J gene, V gene, CDR3 protein.

>TRBJ2-7|TRBV10-3
CAISALGDRGSYEQYF
>TRBJ2-3|TRBV18
CASSPIGSLAGGPDTQYF
>TRBJ2-2|TRBV19
CASGAVAGENTGELFF
>TRBJ1-2|TRBV5-1
CASSLDSNYGYTF
>TRBJ2-1|TRBV7-9
CASSSDLAYEQFF
>TRBJ1-5|TRBV28
CASLKPGAFWSQHF
>TRBJ2-4|TRBV6-6
CASSYGGGEAKNIQYF
>TRBJ2-3|TRBV28
CAGSRGTGVSTDTQYF
>TRBJ2-1|TRBV6-1
CASTGRSYNEQFF
>TRBJ2-1|TRBV18
CASSPPVAGGPYNEQFF
>TRBJ2-2|TRBV4-1
CASSQATGLTNTGELFF
>TRBJ2-7|TRBV6-1
CASSEALRQGGEQYF
>TRBJ2-1|TRBV28
CASTEGVGGRFNEQFF
>TRBJ2-5|TRBV28
CASSLSGFYQETQYF
>TRBJ1-5|TRBV19
CASSILAGLNQPQHF
>TRBJ1-2|TRBV28
CASSFPGQGRYGYTF
>TRBJ2-1|TRBV10-3
CAISESQASGDHNEQFF
>TRBJ2-7|TRBV5-1
CASSFGMTGGEQYF
>TRBJ2-5|TRBV9
CASSDTLAQETQYF
>TRBJ1-1|TRBV6-5
CASSYSTVGWTEAFF
>TRBJ2-7|TRBV19
CATRRAAEGGYEQYF
>TRBJ1-2|TRBV6-5
CASRRDRVYGYTF
>TRBJ1-5|TRBV5-8
CASSYWEGARKQPQHF
>TRBJ2-1|TRBV6-1
CASRRQGAVDNEQFF
>TRBJ2-7|TRBV5-1
CASSLLAGGPYEQYF
>TRBJ1-6|TRBV25-1
CASTPSPGSPLHF
>TRBJ2-2|TRBV5-1
CASSLSGDGELFF
>TRBJ1-6|TRBV5-1
CASSSGDSYNSPLHF
>TRBJ2-1|TRBV25-1
CASNIRQRGWSEQFF
>TRBJ1-2|TRBV28
CASTVGTGPRSYGYTF
>TRBJ1-2|TRBV29-1
CSPWPVTGGKVGYGYTF
>TRBJ2-1|TRBV18
CASSSGQLSSYNEQFF
>TRBJ2-1|TRBV7-9
CASSPGQGDYEQFF
>TRBJ2-2|TRBV10-2
CASSEIGEARLGELFF
>TRBJ2-7|TRBV9
CASSPHRTSGTYEQYF
>TRBJ1-1|TRBV7-9
CASSLWGGVNTEAFF
>TRBJ2-7|TRBV29-1
CSVVGLLGGSKPYEQYF
>TRBJ2-7|TRBV27
CASSSPQGAGEQYF
>TRBJ2-3|TRBV4-2
CASSQEGGPTDTQYF
>TRBJ1-2|TRBV19
CASSISRRKYGYTF
>TRBJ2-3|TRBV5-4
CASSRTGLYTDTQYF
>TRBJ1-1|TRBV11-2
CASSPGLNTEAFF
>TRBJ1-1|TRBV18
CASSSEGTNTEAFF
>TRBJ1-1|TRBV2
CASRDRRLNTEAFF
>TRBJ2-6|TRBV7-9
CASRPSGGAGANVLTF
>TRBJ2-3|TRBV9
CASSPEGRAWTDTQYF
>TRBJ1-1|TRBV19
CASSFGSLSEAFF
>TRBJ2-1|TRBV5-1
CASSLDFGGGYKDNEQFF
>TRBJ2-7|TRBV7-9
CASSLSRGLAASYEQYF
>TRBJ2-7|TRBV10-1
CASSEVPELRQYF
>TRBJ2-7|TRBV4-1
CASSSASLAGSSGDEQYF
>TRBJ1-3|TRBV9
CASSASSGNTIYF
>TRBJ2-5|TRBV27
CASSFGRGETQYF
>TRBJ2-3|TRBV19
CASRKSGGPDTQYF
>TRBJ2-7|TRBV5-1
CASSLNLAATAGTTYEQYF
>TRBJ2-1|TRBV7-2
CASSLFARDNEQFF
>TRBJ2-7|TRBV4-1
CASSHPTGTGSGEQYF
>TRBJ2-2|TRBV18
CASSPSGRPLTGELFF
>TRBJ2-7|TRBV7-3
CASSLIGSSEQYF